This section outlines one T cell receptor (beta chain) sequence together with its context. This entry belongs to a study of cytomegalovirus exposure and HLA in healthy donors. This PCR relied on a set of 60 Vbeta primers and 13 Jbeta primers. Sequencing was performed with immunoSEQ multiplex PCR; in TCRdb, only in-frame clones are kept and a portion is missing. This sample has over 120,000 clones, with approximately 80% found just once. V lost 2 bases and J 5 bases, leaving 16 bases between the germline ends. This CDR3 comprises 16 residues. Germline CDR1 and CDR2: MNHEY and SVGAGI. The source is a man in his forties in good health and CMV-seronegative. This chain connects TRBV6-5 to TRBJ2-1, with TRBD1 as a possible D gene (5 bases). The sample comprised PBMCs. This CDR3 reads CASSYSPTEIHNEQFF. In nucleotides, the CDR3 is TGTGCCAGCAGTTACAGCCCGACAGAGATCCACAATGAGCAGTTCTTC.